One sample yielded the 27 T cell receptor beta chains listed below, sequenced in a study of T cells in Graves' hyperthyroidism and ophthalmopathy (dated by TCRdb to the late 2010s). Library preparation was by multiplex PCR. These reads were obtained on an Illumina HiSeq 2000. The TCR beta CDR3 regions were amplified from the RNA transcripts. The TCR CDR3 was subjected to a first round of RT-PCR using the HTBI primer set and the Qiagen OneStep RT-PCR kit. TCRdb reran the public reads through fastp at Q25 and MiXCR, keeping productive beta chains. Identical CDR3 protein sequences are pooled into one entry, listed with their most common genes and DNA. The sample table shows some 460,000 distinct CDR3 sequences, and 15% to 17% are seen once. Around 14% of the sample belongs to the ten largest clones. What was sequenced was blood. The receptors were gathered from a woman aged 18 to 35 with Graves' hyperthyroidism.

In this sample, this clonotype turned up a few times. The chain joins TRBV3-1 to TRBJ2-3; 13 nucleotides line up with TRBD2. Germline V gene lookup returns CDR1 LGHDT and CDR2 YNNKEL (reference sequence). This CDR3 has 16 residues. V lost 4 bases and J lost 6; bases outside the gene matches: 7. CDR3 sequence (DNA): TGTGCCAGCAGCCTCCGACTAGCGGGAGGTCGGGATACGCAGTATTTT. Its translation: CASSLRLAGGRDTQYF.

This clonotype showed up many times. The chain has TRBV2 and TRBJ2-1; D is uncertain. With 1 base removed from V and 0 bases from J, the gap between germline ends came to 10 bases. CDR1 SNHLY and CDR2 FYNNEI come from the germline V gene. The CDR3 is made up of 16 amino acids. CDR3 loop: CASSEVTLSSYNEQFF. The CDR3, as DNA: TGTGCCAGCAGTGAAGTCACTTTAAGCTCCTACAATGAGCAGTTCTTC. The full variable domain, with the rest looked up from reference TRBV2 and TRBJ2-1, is EPEVTQTPSHQVTQMGQEVILRCVPISNHLYFYWYRQILGQKVEFLVSFYNNEISEKSEIFDDQFSVERPDGSNFTLKIRSTKLEDSAMYFCASSEVTLSSYNEQFFGPGTRLTVL.

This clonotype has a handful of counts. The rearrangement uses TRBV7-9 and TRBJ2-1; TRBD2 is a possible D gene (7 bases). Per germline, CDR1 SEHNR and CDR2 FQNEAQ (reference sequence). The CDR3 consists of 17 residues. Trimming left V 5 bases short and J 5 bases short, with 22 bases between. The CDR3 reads CASSRLLVGGGNNEQFF. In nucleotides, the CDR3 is TGTGCCAGCAGCCGTCTTCTCGTGGGAGGGGGGAACAATGAGCAGTTCTTC.

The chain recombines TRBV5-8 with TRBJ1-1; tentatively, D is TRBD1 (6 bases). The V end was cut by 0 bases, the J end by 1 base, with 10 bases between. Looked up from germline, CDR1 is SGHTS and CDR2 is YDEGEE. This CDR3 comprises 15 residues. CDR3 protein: CASSLVWGANTEAFF. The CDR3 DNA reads TGTGCCAGCAGCTTGGTGTGGGGGGCGAACACTGAAGCTTTCTTT.

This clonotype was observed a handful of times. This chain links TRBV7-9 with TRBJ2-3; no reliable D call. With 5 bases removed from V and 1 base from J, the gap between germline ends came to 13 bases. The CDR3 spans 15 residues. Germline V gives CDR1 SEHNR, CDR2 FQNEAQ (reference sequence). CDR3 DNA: TGTGCCAGCAGCCTCGTGACGGATCGCACAGATACGCAGTATTTT. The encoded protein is CASSLVTDRTDTQYF.

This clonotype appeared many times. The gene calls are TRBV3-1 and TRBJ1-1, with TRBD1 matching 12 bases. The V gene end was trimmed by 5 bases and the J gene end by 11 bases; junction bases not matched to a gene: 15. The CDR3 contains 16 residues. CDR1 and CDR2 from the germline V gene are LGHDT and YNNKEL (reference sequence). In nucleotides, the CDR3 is TGTGCCAGCAGCTCCGGGACAGGGGGCCGAACACTGGTGGCTTTCTTT. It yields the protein CASSSGTGGRTLVAFF.

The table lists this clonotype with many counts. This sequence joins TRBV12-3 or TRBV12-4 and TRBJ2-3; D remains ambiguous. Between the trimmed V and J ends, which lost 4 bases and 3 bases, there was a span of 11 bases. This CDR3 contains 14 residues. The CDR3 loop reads CASSSGSGTDTQYF. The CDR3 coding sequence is TGTGCCAGCAGTTCTGGCTCCGGAACAGATACGCAGTATTTT.

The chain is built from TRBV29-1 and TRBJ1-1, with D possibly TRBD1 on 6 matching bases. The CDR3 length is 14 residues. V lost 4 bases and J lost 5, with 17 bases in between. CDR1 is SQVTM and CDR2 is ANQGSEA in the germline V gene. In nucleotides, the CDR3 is TGCAGCGTTGGCCACAGGGCAGGGAAAACTGAAGCTTTCTTT. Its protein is CSVGHRAGKTEAFF.

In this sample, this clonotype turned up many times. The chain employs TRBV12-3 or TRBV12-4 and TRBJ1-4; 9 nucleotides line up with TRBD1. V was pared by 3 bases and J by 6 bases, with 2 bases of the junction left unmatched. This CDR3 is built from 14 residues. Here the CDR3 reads CASSFDRGDEKLFF. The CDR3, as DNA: TGTGCCAGCAGTTTCGACAGGGGGGATGAAAAACTGTTTTTT.

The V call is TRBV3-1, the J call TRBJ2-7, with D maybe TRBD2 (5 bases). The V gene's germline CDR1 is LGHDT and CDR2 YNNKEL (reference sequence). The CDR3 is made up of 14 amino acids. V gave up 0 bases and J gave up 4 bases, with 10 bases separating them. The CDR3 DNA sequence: TGTGCCAGCAGCCAAGAGGCGGGCCCTTACGAGCAGTACTTC. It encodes CASSQEAGPYEQYF.

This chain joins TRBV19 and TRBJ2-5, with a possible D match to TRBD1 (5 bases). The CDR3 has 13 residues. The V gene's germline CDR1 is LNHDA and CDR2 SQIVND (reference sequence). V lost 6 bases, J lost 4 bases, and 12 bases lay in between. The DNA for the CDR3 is TGTGCCAGTAGGGCAAGGGGTAGAGAGACCCAGTACTTC. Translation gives CASRARGRETQYF.

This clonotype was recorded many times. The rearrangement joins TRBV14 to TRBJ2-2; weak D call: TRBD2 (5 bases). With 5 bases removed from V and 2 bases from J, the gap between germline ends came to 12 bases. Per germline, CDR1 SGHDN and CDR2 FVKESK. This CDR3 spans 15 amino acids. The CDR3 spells CASSVTGINTGELFF. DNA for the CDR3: TGTGCCAGCAGCGTAACCGGGATCAACACCGGGGAGCTGTTTTTT.

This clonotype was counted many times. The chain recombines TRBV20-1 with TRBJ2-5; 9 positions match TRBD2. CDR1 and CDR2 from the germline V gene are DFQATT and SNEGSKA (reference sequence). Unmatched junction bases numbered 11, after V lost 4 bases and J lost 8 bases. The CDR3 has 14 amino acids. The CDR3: CSATVTSGLATQYF. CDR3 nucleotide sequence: TGCAGTGCTACCGTGACTAGCGGTTTAGCAACCCAGTACTTC.

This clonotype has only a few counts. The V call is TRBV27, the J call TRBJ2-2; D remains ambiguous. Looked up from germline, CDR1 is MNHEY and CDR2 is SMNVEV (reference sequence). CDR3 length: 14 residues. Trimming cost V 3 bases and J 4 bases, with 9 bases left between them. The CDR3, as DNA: TGTGCCAGCAGTTTCAGACTCTCCACCGGGGAGCTGTTTTTT. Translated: CASSFRLSTGELFF.

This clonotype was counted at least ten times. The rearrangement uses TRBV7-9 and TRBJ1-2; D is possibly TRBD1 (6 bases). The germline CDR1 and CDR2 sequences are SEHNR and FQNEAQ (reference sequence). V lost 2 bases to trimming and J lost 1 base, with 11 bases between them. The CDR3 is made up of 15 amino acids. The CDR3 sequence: CASSLSDSLNYGYTF. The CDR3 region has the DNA TGTGCCAGCAGCTTATCGGACAGCCTTAACTATGGCTACACCTTC.

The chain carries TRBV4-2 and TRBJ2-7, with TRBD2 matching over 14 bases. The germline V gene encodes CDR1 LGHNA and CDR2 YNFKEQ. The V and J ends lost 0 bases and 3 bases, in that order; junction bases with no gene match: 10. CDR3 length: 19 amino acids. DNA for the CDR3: TGTGCCAGCAGCCAAGAAACCCCTCGGACTAGCGGGGGGTTCTACGAGCAGTACTTC. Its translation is CASSQETPRTSGGFYEQYF.

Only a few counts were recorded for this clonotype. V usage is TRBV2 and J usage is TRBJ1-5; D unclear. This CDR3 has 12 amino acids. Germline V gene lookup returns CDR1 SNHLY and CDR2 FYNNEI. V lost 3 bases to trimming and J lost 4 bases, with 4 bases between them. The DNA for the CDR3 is TGTGCCAGCAGTGACTGGAATCAGCCCCAGCATTTT. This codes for CASSDWNQPQHF.

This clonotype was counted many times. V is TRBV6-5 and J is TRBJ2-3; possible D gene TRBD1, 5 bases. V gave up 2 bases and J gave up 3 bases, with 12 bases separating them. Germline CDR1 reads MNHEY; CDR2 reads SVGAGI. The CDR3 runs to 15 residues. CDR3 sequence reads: CASSYARVRTDTQYF. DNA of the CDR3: TGTGCCAGCAGTTACGCCAGGGTGAGAACAGATACGCAGTATTTT.

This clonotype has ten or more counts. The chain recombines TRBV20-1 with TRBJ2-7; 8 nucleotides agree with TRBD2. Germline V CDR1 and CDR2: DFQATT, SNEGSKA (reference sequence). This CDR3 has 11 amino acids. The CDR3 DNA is TGCGGGGGACTAGACAGCTACGAGCAGTACTTC. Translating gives CGGLDSYEQYF.

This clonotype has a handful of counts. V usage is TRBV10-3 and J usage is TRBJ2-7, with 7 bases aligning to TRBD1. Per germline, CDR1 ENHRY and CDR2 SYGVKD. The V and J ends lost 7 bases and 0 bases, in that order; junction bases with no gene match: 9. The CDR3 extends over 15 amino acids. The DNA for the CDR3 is TGTGCCATCAACCCCAGGACAGGAGCCTCCTACGAGCAGTACTTC. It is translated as CAINPRTGASYEQYF.

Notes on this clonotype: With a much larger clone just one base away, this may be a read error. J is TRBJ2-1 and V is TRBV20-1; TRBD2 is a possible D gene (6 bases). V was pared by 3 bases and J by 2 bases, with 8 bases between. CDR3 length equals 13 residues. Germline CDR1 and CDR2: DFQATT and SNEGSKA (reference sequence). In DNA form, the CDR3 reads TGCAGTGCTAGCGGGAGCCCCTACAATGAGCAGTTCTTC. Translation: CSASGSPYNEQFF.

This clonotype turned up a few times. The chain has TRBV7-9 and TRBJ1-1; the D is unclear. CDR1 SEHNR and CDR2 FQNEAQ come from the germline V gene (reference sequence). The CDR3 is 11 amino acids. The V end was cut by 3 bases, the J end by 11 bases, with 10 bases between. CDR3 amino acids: CASSLDVSAFF. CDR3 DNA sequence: TGTGCCAGCAGCTTGGACGTTAGCGCTTTCTTT.

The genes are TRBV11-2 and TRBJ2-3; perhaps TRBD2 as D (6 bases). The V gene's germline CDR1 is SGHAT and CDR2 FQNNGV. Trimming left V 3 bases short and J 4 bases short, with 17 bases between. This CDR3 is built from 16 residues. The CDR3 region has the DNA TGTGCCAGCAGCTTTCCAACTAGCCCCTGGGCAGATACGCAGTATTTT. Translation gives CASSFPTSPWADTQYF.

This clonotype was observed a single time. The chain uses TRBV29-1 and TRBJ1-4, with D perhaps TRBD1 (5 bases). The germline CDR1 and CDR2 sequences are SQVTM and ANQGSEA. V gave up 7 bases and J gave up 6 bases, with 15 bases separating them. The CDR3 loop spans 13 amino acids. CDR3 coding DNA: TGCAGCGCATTGGGGGGGGACGATGAAAAACTGTTTTTT. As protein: CSALGGDDEKLFF.

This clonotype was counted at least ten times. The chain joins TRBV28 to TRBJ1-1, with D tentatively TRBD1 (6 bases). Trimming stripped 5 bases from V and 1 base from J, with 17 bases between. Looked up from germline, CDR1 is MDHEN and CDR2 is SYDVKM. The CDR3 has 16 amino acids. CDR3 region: CASSPRGGARNTEAFF. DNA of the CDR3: TGTGCCAGCAGTCCCAGGGGAGGGGCCCGGAACACTGAAGCTTTCTTT.

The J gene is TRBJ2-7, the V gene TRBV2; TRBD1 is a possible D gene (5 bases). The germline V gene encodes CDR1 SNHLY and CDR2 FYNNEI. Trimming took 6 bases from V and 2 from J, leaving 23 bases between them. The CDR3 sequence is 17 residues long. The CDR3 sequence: CASSGSRVGIIPYEQYF. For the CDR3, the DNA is TGTGCCAGCAGCGGAAGCAGGGTGGGGATAATCCCCTACGAGCAGTACTTC. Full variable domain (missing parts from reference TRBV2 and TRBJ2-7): EPEVTQTPSHQVTQMGQEVILRCVPISNHLYFYWYRQILGQKVEFLVSFYNNEISEKSEIFDDQFSVERPDGSNFTLKIRSTKLEDSAMYFCASSGSRVGIIPYEQYFGPGTRLTVT.

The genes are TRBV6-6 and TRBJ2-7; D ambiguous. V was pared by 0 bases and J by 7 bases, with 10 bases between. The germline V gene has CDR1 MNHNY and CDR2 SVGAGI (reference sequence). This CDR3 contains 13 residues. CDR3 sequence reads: CASSYSNEREQYF. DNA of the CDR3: TGTGCCAGCAGTTACTCGAACGAGAGGGAGCAGTACTTC.